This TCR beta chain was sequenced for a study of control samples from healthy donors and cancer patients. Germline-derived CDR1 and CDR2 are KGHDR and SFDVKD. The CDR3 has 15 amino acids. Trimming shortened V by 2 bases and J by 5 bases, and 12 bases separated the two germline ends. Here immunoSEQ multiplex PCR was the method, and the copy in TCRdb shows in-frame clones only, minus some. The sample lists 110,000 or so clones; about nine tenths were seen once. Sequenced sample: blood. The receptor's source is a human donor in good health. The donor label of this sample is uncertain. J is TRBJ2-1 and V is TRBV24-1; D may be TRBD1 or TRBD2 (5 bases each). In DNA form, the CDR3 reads TGTGCCACCAGTGATTGGGGGTCGACCAACAATGAGCAGTTCTTC. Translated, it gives CATSDWGSTNNEQFF.